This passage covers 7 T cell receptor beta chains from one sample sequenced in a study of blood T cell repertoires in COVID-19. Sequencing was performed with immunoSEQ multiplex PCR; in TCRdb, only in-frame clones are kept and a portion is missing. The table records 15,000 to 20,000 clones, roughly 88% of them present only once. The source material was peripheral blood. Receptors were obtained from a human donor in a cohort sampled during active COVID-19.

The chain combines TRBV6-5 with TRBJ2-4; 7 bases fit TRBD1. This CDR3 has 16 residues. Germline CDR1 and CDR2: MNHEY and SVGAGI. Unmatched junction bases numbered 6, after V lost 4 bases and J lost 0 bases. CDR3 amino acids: CASSSSTGIAKNIQYF. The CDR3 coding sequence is TGTGCCAGCAGTTCATCGACAGGGATAGCCAAAAACATTCAGTACTTC.

In DNA form, the CDR3 reads TGTGCCAGCACCCCAGGGGGGAGTGATCAAGAGACCCAGTACTTC. Translated: CASTPGGSDQETQYF. This chain uses TRBV11-2 with TRBJ2-5, with TRBD1 as a possible D gene (7 bases). Germline CDR1 and CDR2: SGHAT and FQNNGV. V lost 7 bases and J 2 bases, leaving 17 bases between the germline ends. The CDR3 consists of 15 residues.

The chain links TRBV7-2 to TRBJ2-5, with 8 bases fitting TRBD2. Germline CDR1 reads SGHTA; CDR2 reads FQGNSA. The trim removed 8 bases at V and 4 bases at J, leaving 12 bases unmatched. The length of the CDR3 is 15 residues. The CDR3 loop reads CASRWDGRAGETQYF. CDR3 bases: TGTGCCAGCCGATGGGACGGGAGGGCCGGAGAGACCCAGTACTTC. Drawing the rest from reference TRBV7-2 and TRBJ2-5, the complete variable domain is GAGVSQSPSNKVTEKGKDVELRCDPISGHTALYWYRQSLGQGLEFLIYFQGNSAPDKSGLPSDRFSAERTGGSVSTLTIQRTQQEDSAVYLCASRWDGRAGETQYFGPGTRLLVL.

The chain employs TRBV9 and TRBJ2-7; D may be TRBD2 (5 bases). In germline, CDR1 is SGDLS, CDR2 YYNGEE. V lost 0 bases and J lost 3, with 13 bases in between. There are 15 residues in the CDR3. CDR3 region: CASSVGPQTNYEQYF. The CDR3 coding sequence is TGTGCCAGCAGCGTAGGGCCCCAGACTAACTACGAGCAGTACTTC.

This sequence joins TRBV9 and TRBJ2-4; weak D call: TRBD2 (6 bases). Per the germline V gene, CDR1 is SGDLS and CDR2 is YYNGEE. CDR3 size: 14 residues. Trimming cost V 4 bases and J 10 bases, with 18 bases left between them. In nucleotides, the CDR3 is TGTGCCAGCAGCCCACTAGCCCAGGGAGGTATTCAGTACTTC. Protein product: CASSPLAQGGIQYF.

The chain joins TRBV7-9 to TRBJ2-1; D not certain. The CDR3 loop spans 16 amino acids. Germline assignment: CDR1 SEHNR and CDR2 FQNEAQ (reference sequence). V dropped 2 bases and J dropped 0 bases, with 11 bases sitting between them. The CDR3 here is CASSLSGRTSYNEQFF. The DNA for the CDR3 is TGTGCCAGCAGCTTAAGTGGCCGTACCTCCTACAATGAGCAGTTCTTC. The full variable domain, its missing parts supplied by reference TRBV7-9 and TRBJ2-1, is DTGVSQNPRHKITKRGQNVTFRCDPISEHNRLYWYRQTLGQGPEFLTYFQNEAQLEKSRLLSDRFSAERPKGSFSTLEIQRTEQGDSAMYLCASSLSGRTSYNEQFFGPGTRLTVL.

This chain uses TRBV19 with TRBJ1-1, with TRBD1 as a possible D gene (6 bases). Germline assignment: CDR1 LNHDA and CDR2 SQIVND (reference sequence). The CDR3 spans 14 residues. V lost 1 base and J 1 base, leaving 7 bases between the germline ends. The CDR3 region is CASSIGRGNTEAFF. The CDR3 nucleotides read TGTGCCAGTAGTATAGGCAGGGGGAACACTGAAGCTTTCTTT. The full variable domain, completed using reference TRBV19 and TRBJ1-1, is DGGITQSPKYLFRKEGQNVTLSCEQNLNHDAMYWYRQDPGQGLRLIYYSQIVNDFQKGDIAEGYSVSREKKESFPLTVTSAQKNPTAFYLCASSIGRGNTEAFFGQGTRLTVV.